This TCR beta chain emerged from a study of identical twins. This clonotype was seen only a few times. The CDR3 sequence is 13 residues long. The V end lost 5 bases, the J end lost 7 bases, and 12 bases lay between the germline ends. TCRdb reanalysed the 5' RACE reads using MiXCR and keeps one entry per CDR3 protein. The table lists 200,000 or so distinct CDR3 sequences, more than 6.5% of them singletons. These data were likewise used in another study, on yellow fever vaccine responses in identical twins.

This TCR was recovered from a woman aged 18-29 years in good health. The chain couples TRBV12-3 or TRBV12-4 to TRBJ2-4; D may correspond to TRBD1 or TRBD2 (5 bases each). Sequenced: memory (CD45RO+) T cells sorted from blood. As DNA, the CDR3 is TGTGCCAGCAGTCCTGACTGGGGGAACATTCAGTACTTC. Protein sequence: CASSPDWGNIQYF.